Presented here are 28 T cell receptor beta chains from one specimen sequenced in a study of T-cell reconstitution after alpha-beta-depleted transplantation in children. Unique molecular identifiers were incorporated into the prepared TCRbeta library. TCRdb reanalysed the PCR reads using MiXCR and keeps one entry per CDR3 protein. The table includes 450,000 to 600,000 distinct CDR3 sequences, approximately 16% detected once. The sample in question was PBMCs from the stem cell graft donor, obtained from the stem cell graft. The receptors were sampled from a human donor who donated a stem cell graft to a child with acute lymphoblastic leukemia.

CDR3 sequence reads: CSVVAAVNTGELFF. DNA of the CDR3: TGCAGCGTTGTGGCCGCGGTCAACACCGGGGAGCTGTTTTTT. The chain is built from TRBV29-1 and TRBJ2-2, with no clear D. The CDR3 runs 14 residues. The ends were cut back, 4 bases at V and 2 bases at J, with 11 bases in the middle. Germline V gene data show CDR1 as SQVTM and CDR2 as ANQGSEA.

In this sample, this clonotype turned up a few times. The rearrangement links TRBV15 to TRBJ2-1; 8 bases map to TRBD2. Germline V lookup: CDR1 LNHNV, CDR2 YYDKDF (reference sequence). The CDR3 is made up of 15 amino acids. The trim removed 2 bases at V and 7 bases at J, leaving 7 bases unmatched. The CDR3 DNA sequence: TGTGCCACCAGCAGAAGCGGGAGCTATAATAATGAGCAGTTCTTC. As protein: CATSRSGSYNNEQFF.

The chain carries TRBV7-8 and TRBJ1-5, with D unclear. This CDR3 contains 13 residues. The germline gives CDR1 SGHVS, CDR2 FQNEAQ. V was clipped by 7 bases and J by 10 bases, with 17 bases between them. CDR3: CASTGEGSLPQHF. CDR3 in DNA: TGTGCCAGCACCGGGGAGGGAAGTCTACCCCAGCATTTT.

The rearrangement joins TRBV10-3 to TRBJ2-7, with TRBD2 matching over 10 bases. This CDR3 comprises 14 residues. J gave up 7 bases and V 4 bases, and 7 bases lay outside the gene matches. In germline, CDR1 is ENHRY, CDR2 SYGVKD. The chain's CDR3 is CAISGASGSLEQYF. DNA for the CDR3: TGTGCCATCAGTGGAGCTAGCGGGAGTCTAGAGCAGTACTTC.

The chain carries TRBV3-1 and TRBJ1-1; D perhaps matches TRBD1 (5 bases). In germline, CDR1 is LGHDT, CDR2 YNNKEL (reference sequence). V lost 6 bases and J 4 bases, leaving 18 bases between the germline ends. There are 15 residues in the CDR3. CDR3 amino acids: CASRHSSQGSTEAFF. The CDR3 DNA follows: TGTGCCAGCAGACACTCTAGTCAGGGTAGCACTGAAGCTTTCTTT.

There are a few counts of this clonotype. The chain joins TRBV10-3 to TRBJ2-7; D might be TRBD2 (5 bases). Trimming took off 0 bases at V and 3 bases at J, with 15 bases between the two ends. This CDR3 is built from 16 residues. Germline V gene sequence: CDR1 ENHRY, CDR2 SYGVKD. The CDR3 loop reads CAISESVGGRGYEQYF. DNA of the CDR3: TGTGCCATCAGTGAGTCCGTTGGTGGGAGAGGCTACGAGCAGTACTTC.

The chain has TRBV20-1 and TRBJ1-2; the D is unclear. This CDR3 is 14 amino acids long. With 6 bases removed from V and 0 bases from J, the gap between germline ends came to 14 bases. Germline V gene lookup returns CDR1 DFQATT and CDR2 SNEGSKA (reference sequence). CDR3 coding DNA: TGCAGTGCCATGGGTACGGTTACTAACTATGGCTACACCTTC. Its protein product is CSAMGTVTNYGYTF.

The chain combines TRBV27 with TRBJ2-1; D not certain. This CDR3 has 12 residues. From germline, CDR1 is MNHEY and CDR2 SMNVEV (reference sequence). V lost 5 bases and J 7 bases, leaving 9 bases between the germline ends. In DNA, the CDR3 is TGTGCCAGCAGTCATCGATTGAATGAGCAGTTCTTC. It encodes CASSHRLNEQFF.

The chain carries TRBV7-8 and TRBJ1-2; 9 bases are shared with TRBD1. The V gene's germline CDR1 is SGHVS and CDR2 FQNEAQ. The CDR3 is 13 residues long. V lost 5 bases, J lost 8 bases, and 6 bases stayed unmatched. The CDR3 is CASSRQGEGGYTF. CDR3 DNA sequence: TGTGCCAGCAGCCGACAGGGGGAGGGAGGCTACACCTTC. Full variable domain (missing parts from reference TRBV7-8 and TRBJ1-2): GAGVSQSPRYKVAKRGQDVALRCDPISGHVSLFWYQQALGQGPEFLTYFQNEAQLDKSGLPSDRFFAERPEGSVSTLKIQRTQQEDSAVYLCASSRQGEGGYTFGSGTRLTVV.

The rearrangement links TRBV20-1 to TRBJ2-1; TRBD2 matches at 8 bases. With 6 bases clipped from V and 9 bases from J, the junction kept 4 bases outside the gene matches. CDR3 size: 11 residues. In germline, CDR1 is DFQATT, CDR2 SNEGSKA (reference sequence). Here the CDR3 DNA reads TGCAGTGCCGGGGGGGAAGCTGAGCAGTTCTTC. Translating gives CSAGGEAEQFF.

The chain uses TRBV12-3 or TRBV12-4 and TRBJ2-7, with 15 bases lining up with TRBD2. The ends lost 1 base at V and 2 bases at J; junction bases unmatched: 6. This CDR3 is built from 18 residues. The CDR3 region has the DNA TGTGCCAGCAGTTTAGGAACGGGACTAGCGGGAGGACCCTACGAGCAGTACTTC. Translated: CASSLGTGLAGGPYEQYF.

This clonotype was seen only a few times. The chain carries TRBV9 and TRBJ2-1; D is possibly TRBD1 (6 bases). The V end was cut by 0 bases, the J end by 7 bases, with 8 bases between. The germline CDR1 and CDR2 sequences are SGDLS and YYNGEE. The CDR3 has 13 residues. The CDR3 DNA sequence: TGTGCCAGCAGCGTAGTGGGGGCGAATGAGCAGTTCTTC. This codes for CASSVVGANEQFF.

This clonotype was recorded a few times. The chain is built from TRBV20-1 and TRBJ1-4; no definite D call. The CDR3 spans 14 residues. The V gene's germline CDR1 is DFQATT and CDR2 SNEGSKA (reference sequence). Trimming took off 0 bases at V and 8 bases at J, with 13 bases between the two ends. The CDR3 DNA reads TGCAGTGCTAGAGATACGGGAACCAGCGAAAAACTGTTTTTT. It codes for CSARDTGTSEKLFF.

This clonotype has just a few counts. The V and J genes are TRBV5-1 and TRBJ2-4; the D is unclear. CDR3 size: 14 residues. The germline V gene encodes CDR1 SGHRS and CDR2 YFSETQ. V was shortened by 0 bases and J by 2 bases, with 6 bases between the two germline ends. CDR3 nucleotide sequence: TGCGCCAGCAGCTTGGATACCACCAAAAACATTCAGTACTTC. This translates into CASSLDTTKNIQYF.

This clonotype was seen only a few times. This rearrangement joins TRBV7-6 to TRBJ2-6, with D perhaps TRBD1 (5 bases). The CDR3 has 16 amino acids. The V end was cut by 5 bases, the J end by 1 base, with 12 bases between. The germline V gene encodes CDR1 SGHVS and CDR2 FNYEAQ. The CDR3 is CASSARRGSGANVLTF. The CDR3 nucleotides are TGTGCCAGCAGCGCACGAAGGGGTTCTGGGGCCAACGTCCTGACTTTC. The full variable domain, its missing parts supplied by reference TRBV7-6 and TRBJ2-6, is GAGVSQSPRYKVTKRGQDVALRCDPISGHVSLYWYRQALGQGPEFLTYFNYEAQQDKSGLPNDRFSAERPEGSISTLTIQRTEQRDSAMYRCASSARRGSGANVLTFGAGSRLTVL.

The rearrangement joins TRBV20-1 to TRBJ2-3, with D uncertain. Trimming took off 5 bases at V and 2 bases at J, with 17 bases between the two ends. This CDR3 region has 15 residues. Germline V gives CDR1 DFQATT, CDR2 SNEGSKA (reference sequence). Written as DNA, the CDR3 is TGCAGTGCTCCCAGGACGGATGAAATCACAGATACGCAGTATTTT. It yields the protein CSAPRTDEITDTQYF.

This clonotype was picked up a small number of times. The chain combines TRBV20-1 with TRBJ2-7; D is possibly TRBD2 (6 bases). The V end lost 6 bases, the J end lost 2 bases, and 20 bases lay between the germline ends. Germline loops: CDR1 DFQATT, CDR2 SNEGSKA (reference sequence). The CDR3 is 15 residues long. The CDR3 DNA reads TGCAGTGCAAGCCTAGGGCAGCTAGCGACCTACGAGCAGTACTTC. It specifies CSASLGQLATYEQYF.

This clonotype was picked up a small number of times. CDR3: CASSLRSKGGFSNQPQHF. Here the CDR3 DNA reads TGTGCCAGCAGTCTTAGATCGAAGGGGGGGTTTAGCAATCAGCCCCAGCATTTT. The chain recombines TRBV28 with TRBJ1-5; TRBD1 is a possible D gene (6 bases). Germline values: CDR1 MDHEN, CDR2 SYDVKM. The CDR3 contains 18 residues. The V and J ends lost 5 bases and 0 bases respectively, with 20 bases between them.

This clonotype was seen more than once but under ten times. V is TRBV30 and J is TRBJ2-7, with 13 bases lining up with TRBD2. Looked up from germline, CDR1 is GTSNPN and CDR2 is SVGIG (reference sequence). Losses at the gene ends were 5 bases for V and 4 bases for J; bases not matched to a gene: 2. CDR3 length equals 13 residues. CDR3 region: CAWGGLAGYEQYF. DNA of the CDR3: TGTGCCTGGGGGGGACTAGCGGGGTACGAGCAGTACTTC.

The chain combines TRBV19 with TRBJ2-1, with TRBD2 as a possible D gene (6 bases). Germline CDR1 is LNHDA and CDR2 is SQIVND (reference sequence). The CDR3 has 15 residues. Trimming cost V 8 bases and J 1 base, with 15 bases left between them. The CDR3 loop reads CASGKREPSYNEQFF. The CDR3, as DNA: TGTGCCAGTGGCAAACGGGAGCCTTCCTACAATGAGCAGTTCTTC. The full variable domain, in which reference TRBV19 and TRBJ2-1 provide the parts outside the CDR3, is DGGITQSPKYLFRKEGQNVTLSCEQNLNHDAMYWYRQDPGQGLRLIYYSQIVNDFQKGDIAEGYSVSREKKESFPLTVTSAQKNPTAFYLCASGKREPSYNEQFFGPGTRLTVL.

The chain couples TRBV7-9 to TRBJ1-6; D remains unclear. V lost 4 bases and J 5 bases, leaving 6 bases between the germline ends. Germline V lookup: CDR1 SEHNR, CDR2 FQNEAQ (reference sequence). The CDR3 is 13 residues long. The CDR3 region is CASSSDHNSPLHF. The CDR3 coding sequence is TGTGCCAGCAGCTCAGACCATAATTCACCCCTCCACTTT.

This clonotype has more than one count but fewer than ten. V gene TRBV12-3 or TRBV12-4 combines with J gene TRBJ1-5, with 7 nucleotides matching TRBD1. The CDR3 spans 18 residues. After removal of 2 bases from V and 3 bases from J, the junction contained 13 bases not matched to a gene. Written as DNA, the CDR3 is TGTGCCAGCAGTTTAAGGAGGGGGCAGGGGGGACTCAATCAGCCCCAGCATTTT. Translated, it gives CASSLRRGQGGLNQPQHF.

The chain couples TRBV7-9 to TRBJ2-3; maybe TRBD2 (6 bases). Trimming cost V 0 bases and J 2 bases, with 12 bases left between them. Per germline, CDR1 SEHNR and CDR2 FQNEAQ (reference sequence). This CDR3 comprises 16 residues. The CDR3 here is CASSLAAAGYTDTQYF. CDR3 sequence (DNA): TGTGCCAGCAGCTTAGCCGCAGCGGGTTACACAGATACGCAGTATTTT.

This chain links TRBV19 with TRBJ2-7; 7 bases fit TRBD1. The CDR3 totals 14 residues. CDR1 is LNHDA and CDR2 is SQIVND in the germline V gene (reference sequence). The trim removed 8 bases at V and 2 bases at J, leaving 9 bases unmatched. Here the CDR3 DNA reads TGTGCCAGTGCAGAGACAGGGATCACCTACGAGCAGTACTTC. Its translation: CASAETGITYEQYF. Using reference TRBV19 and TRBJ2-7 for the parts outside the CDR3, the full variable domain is DGGITQSPKYLFRKEGQNVTLSCEQNLNHDAMYWYRQDPGQGLRLIYYSQIVNDFQKGDIAEGYSVSREKKESFPLTVTSAQKNPTAFYLCASAETGITYEQYFGPGTRLTVT.

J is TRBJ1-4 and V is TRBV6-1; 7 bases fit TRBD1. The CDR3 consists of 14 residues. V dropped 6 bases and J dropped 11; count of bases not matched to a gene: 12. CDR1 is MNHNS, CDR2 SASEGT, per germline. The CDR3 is CASRPGGSVDKLFF. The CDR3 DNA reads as TGTGCCAGCAGACCAGGGGGATCAGTAGACAAACTGTTTTTT.

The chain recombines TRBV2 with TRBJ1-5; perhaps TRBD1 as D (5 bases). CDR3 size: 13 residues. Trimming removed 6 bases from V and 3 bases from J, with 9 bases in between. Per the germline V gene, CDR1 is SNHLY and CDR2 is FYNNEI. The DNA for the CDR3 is TGTGCCAGCAGGCAGGGAGCCAATCAGCCCCAGCATTTT. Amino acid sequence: CASRQGANQPQHF.

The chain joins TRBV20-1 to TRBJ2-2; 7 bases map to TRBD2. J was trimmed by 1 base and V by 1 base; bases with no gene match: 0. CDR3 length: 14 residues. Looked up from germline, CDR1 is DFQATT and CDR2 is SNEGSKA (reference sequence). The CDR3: CSARVAGNTGELFF. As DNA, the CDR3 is TGCAGTGCTAGAGTAGCGGGGAACACCGGGGAGCTGTTTTTT.

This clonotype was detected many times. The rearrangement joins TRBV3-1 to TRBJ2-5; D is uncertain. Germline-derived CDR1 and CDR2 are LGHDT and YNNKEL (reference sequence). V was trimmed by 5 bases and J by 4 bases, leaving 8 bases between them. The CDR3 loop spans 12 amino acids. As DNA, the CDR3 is TGTGCCAGCAGCTTTCCGGGAGAGACCCAGTACTTC. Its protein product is CASSFPGETQYF.